The present entry profiles one T cell receptor (beta chain) with its context. The CDR3 runs to 14 residues. 5' RACE with UMI labels generated the TRB cDNA libraries. TCRdb reprocessed the 5' RACE reads, keeping one entry per CDR3 protein, no DNA. This sample's clone table lists 150,000 or so distinct CDR3 sequences. These data belong to a study of CXCR3-negative and CXCR3-positive naive CD8 T cells. Specimen: naive CXCR3- CD8+ T cells from blood. Indicated subset: CD45RO-CCR7+CD27+CD95- naive CD8+ T cells lacking CXCR3 (TNR3-). The chain carries TRBV12-3 or TRBV12-4 and TRBJ2-7; the D gene TCRdb calls, TRBD1, cannot be checked with no DNA. The receptor was derived from a human donor in good health. Some clones in this sample may be carry-over from other donors' samples. The CDR3 region is CASSLPGSTYEQYF.